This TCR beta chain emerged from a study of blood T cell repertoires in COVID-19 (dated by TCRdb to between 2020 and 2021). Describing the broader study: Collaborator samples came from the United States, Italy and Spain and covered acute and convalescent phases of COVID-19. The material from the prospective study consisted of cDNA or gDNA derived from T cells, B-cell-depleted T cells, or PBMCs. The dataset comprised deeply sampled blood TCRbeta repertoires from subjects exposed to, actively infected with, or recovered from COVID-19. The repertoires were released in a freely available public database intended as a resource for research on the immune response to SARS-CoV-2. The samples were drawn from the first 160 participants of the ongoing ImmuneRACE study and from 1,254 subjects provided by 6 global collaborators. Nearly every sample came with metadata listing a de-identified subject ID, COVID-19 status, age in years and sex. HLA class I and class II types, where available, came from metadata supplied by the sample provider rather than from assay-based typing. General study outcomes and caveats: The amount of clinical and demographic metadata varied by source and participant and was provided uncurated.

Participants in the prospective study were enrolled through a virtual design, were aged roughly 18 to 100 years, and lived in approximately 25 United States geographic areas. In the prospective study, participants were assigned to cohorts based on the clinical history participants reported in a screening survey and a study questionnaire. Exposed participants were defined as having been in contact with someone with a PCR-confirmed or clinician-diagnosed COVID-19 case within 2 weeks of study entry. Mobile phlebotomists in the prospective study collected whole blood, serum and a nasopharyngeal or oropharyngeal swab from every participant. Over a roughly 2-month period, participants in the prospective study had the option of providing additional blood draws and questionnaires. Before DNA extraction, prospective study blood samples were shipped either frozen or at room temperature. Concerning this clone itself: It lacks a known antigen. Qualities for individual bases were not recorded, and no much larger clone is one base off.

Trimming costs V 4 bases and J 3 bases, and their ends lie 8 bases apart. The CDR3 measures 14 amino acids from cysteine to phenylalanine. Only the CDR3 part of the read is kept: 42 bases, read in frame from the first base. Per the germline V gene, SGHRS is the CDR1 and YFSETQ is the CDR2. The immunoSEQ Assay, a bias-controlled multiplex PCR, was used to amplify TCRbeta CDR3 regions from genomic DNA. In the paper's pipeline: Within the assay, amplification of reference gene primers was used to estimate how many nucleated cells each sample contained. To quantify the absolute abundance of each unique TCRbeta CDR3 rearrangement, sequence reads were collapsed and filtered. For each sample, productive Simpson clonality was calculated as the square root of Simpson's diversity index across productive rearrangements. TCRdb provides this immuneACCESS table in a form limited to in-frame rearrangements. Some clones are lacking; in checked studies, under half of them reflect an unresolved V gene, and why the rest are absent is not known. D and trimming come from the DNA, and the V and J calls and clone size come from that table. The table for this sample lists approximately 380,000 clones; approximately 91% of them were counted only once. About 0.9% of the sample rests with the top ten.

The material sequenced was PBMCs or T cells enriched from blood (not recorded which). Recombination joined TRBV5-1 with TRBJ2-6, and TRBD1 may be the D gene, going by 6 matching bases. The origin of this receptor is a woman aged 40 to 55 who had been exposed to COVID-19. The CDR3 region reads CASSQGFGANVLTF. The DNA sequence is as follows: TGCGCCAGCAGCCAGGGGTTTGGGGCCAACGTCCTGACTTTC.